This TCR beta chain derives from a study of blood T cell repertoires in COVID-19. Whole-study context: Material from acute and convalescent COVID-19 was sourced from the United States, Italy and Spain.

In the original workflow: Estimation of nucleated cell counts was performed using reference gene primer amplification. Clones were read by immunoSEQ multiplex PCR, and TCRdb kept only the in-frame ones, dropping some. V, J and clone size reflect that table, while D and trimming were determined from the DNA. The sample holds 150,000 to 200,000 clones, 75% to 90% seen once. V shed 2 bases, J shed 6 bases, and the junction held 8 bases outside the gene matches. Looked up from germline, CDR1 is SGDLS and CDR2 is YYNGEE. The CDR3 has 15 residues. This rearrangement joins TRBV9 to TRBJ2-3; 8 bases match TRBD2. The sequence derives from a man aged 40-55 years with acute or convalescent COVID-19. What was sequenced was peripheral blood. The CDR3 region is CASSVSGGALDTQYF. As DNA, the CDR3 is TGTGCCAGCAGCGTCTCGGGGGGGGCGCTGGATACGCAGTATTTT.